This T cell receptor beta chain was sequenced during a study of T cell repertoires in urothelial bladder cancer. Study outcomes and limitations: Infiltrating lymphocytes: median around 2% in carcinoma versus 10% to 15% in benign specimens.

Sequenced by immunoSEQ multiplex PCR; TCRdb stores in-frame clones only, minus some. Here the sample spans roughly 11,000 clones, approximately 71% being singletons. J lost 4 bases, V lost 2 bases, and 8 bases had no gene match. CDR3 size: 16 residues. CDR1 is MGHDK, CDR2 SYGVNS, per germline. This clone was detected only a few times. Its antigen remains unidentified. This receptor was identified in a human donor with a benign inflammatory bladder lesion. The rearrangement uses TRBV25-1 and TRBJ2-7, with 10 bases aligning to TRBD2. Sequencing was done on a sample of tumor-infiltrating cells from bladder cancer. CDR3 DNA: TGTGCCAGCAGTGAACCAGGTTCTAGCGGGGGATACGAGCAGTACTTC. Translation: CASSEPGSSGGYEQYF.